The clone carrying this TCR beta chain was seen a single time. Antigen specificity is unknown. This specimen comes from a study of radiation and T cells in renal cell carcinoma. Whole-study context: Nephrectomy followed 15 Gy stereotactic body radiation by 4 weeks. General study findings and limits: Baseline intratumoral clonotype presence is unknown without pretreatment biopsies.

The time point here: blood 2 weeks post-SBRT. Treatment indicated: 15 Gy SBRT to primary tumor, nephrectomy 4 weeks later. Blood was sampled at baseline, 2 weeks and 4 weeks after SBRT. Measured with immunoSEQ multiplex PCR; TCRdb has only the in-frame clones, and not every one. The table lists about 130,000 clones, about 81% of them singletons. The CDR3 covers 16 residues. Germline assignment: CDR1 LNHDA and CDR2 SQIVND (reference sequence). Trimming left V 4 bases short and J 2 bases short, with 17 bases between. The clonotype comes from a woman aged 60 to 75 with renal cell carcinoma. The sample was blood, taken from a patient whose treatment included radiotherapy and nephrectomy. The rearrangement uses TRBV19 and TRBJ1-2, with D tentatively TRBD1 (6 bases). CDR3: CASSNADSRINYGYTF. The CDR3 DNA is TGTGCCAGTAGTAACGCGGACAGCCGTATAAACTATGGCTACACCTTC.